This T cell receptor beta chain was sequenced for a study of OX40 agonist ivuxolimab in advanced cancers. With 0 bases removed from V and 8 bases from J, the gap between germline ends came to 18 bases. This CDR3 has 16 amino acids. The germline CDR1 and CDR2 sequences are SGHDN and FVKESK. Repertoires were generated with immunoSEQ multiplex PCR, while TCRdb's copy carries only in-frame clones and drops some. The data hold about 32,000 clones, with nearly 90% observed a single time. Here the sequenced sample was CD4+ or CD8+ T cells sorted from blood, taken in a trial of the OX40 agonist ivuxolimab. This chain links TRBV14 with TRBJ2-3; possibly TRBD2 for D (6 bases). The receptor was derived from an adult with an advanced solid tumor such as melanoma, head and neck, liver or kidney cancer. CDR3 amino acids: CASSQDPGTGPPTQYF. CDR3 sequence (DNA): TGTGCCAGCAGCCAAGACCCCGGGACTGGTCCTCCTACGCAGTATTTT.